This entry features one TCR beta chain sequence. What it binds is not known. Measured with immunoSEQ multiplex PCR; TCRdb has only the in-frame clones, and not every one. The top ten clones hold approximately 33% of a sample with 25,000 to 30,000 clones, about 85% of them seen once. The sample is drawn from a study of radiation and T cells in renal cell carcinoma. Study background: Nephrectomy followed 15 Gy stereotactic body radiation by 4 weeks. Study-wide points: Top tumor clonotypes rose in blood 2 weeks post-radiation, then contracted.

This CDR3 spans 20 amino acids. Per germline, CDR1 MNHEY and CDR2 SMNVEV (reference sequence). The V segment lost 0 bases and the J segment 6 bases; nucleotides outside the gene matches: 18. Time point given: blood 2 weeks post-SBRT. Treatment indicated: 15 Gy SBRT to primary tumor, nephrectomy 4 weeks later. Blood was sampled at baseline, 2 weeks and 4 weeks after SBRT. The tumor was a clear cell renal cell carcinoma. The specimen was blood, collected from a patient whose treatment included radiotherapy and nephrectomy. This clonotype originated in a man in his sixties with renal cell carcinoma. The gene calls are TRBV27 and TRBJ2-2; 8 bases are a match to TRBD2. The CDR3 loop is CASSLSIPWGSGMVPGELFF. In DNA form, the CDR3 reads TGTGCCAGCAGTTTATCAATACCCTGGGGTAGCGGGATGGTGCCCGGGGAGCTGTTTTTT.